Shown below are 8 T cell receptor beta chains from a single sample sequenced in a study of T cell repertoires in cytomegalovirus infection. Using its own MiXCR run on the reads, TCRdb lists one record per CDR3 protein. The data show about 680,000 distinct CDR3 sequences, with 24% seen just once and less than 10% held by the top ten. Sequencing was carried out using CD8+ T cells from PBMCs. The receptors here all came from a human donor in good health (CMV status not recorded). Some clones in this sample may be carry-over from other donors' samples.

To note about this clonotype: A much larger clone is a single base away; this may be a read error. The chain employs TRBV6-5 and TRBJ2-5, with D perhaps TRBD2 (7 bases). Germline V gene data show CDR1 as MNHEY and CDR2 as SVGAGI. V lost 2 bases to trimming and J lost 4 bases, with 17 bases between them. The CDR3 sequence is 16 residues long. As DNA, the CDR3 is TGTGCCAGCAGTTACGCGGCGGGGGCGTTTCGAGAGACCCAGTACTTC. Amino acid sequence: CASSYAAGAFRETQYF.

This clonotype was counted a few times. The rearrangement links TRBV29-1 to TRBJ1-2; D not resolved. Germline CDR1 SQVTM, CDR2 ANQGSEA. The CDR3 has 15 residues. V lost 3 bases to trimming and J lost 2 bases, with 16 bases between them. The CDR3 region is CSVDPSGVANYGYTF. CDR3 DNA: TGCAGCGTTGACCCCTCCGGGGTGGCGAACTATGGCTACACCTTC.

This clonotype was seen more than once but under ten times. The chain links TRBV6-2 or TRBV6-3 to TRBJ2-3; the D gene is possibly TRBD1 (5 bases). The germline CDR1 and CDR2 sequences are MNHEY and SVGEGT. Trimming shortened V by 6 bases and J by 2 bases, and 15 bases separated the two germline ends. CDR3 length: 15 residues. For the CDR3, the DNA is TGTGCCAGCAGCCTTCGTCAGGGCCACACAGATACGCAGTATTTT. Protein: CASSLRQGHTDTQYF.

The chain joins TRBV7-9 to TRBJ2-3, with 10 nucleotides matching TRBD2. Germline assignment: CDR1 SEHNR and CDR2 FQNEAQ (reference sequence). This CDR3 comprises 15 residues. Trimming at V came to 5 bases and at J to 2 bases, leaving 4 bases not matched to a gene. The CDR3 is CASSDGLADTDTQYF. The CDR3 DNA reads TGTGCCAGCAGCGACGGACTAGCGGACACAGATACGCAGTATTTT.

The sample holds a few counts of this clonotype. The chain has TRBV12-3 or TRBV12-4 and TRBJ2-1; possibly TRBD1 for D (5 bases). Trimming stripped 5 bases from V and 4 bases from J, with 12 bases between. The CDR3 is 14 amino acids. CDR3 loop: CASSTPDSYNEQFF. The CDR3 coding sequence is TGTGCCAGCAGTACCCCCGACAGTTACAATGAGCAGTTCTTC.

This clonotype was counted ten times or more. This chain links TRBV7-2 with TRBJ2-2; TRBD2 aligns across 7 bases. The trim removed 5 bases at V and 5 bases at J, leaving 11 bases unmatched. CDR1 and CDR2 from the germline V gene are SGHTA and FQGNSA. This CDR3 spans 16 amino acids. The CDR3 bases are TGTGCCAGCAGCATACCCAGCGGGGTTGAGACCGGGGAGCTGTTTTTT. Translated, it gives CASSIPSGVETGELFF. Supplemented by reference TRBV7-2 and TRBJ2-2, the full variable domain reads GAGVSQSPSNKVTEKGKDVELRCDPISGHTALYWYRQSLGQGLEFLIYFQGNSAPDKSGLPSDRFSAERTGGSVSTLTIQRTQQEDSAVYLCASSIPSGVETGELFFGEGSRLTVL.

Only a few counts were recorded for this clonotype. The chain carries TRBV29-1 and TRBJ1-1; D remains unclear. With 3 bases removed from V and 7 bases from J, the gap between germline ends came to 6 bases. Germline CDR1 SQVTM, CDR2 ANQGSEA. CDR3 length: 10 residues. DNA for the CDR3: TGCAGCGTTGATATAGGTGAAGCTTTCTTT. It encodes CSVDIGEAFF.

This clonotype was recorded a few times. This chain connects TRBV7-8 to TRBJ2-5, with 11 bases fitting TRBD2. The CDR3 sequence is 15 residues long. After removal of 3 bases from V and 5 bases from J, the junction contained 5 bases not matched to a gene. Germline values: CDR1 SGHVS, CDR2 FQNEAQ. Written as DNA, the CDR3 is TGTGCCAGCAGCTTCTTCTCTAGCGGGGGGGAGACCCAGTACTTC. Translation gives CASSFFSSGGETQYF.